The rows below give T cell receptor beta chains drawn from one sample of a study of T cells after yellow fever vaccination. Via MiXCR, TCRdb re-called the 5' RACE reads, giving one row per CDR3 protein. Among fewer than 500,000 distinct CDR3 sequences listed, approximately 18% were seen once. The sample here was PBMCs, taken before the yellow fever booster vaccination. The receptors shown here come from a man aged 18 to 35 who received the YFV17D yellow fever vaccine. Each CDR3 is given with its conserved first and last residue. Each record gives: D gene, V gene, clone size, J gene, CDR3 DNA, CDR3 protein. D genes are given only for firm matches. Clone size is not always given. Where it is, it says once, few, many or a class for expanded clones.

NA	TRBV5-1	NA	TRBJ2-5	TGCGCCAGCAGCTTAGAGGGGGGAGTCCAAGAGACCCAGTACTTC	CASSLEGGVQETQYF
NA	TRBV11-2	NA	TRBJ2-1	TGTGCCTCGAAGGCAAGAATTGGACCCAATCAGCAGTTCTTC	CASKARIGPNQQFF
NA	TRBV13	few	TRBJ1-6	TGTGCCAGCATCGATCGGTCATCAGGGTCACCCCTCCACTTT	CASIDRSSGSPLHF
TRBD1	TRBV29-1	few	TRBJ1-2	TGCAGCGTTGGGAACAGGGGTGCCAACTATGGCTACACCTTC	CSVGNRGANYGYTF
NA	TRBV6-5	few	TRBJ2-1	TGTGCCAGCAGTTACTTTGCCGAGAAGGACGAGCAGTTCTTC	CASSYFAEKDEQFF
NA	TRBV7-6	few	TRBJ2-3	TGTGCCAGCAGCTTAAGTCAGGGGGGGACAGATACGCAGTATTTT	CASSLSQGGTDTQYF
TRBD2	TRBV5-6	NA	TRBJ2-3	TGTGCCAGCAGCTGGATGGGACTAGCGGGGGGCACAGATACGCAGTATTTT	CASSWMGLAGGTDTQYF
TRBD1	TRBV6-2/TRBV6-3	NA	TRBJ1-5	TGTGCCAGCGAGGAGGGACAGGCCCACGAGCCCCAGCATTTT	CASEEGQAHEPQHF
TRBD2	TRBV20-1	few	TRBJ2-3	TGCAGTGCTCGAACTAGCGGGGGGACTACAGATACGCAGTATTTT	CSARTSGGTTDTQYF
NA	TRBV2	NA	TRBJ2-2	TGTGCCAGCAGTGATTCAGGGTTGGACACCGGGGAGCTGTTTTTT	CASSDSGLDTGELFF
NA	TRBV3-1	NA	TRBJ1-1	TGTGCCAACAGCCGGGGAACTGAAGCTTTCTTT	CANSRGTEAFF